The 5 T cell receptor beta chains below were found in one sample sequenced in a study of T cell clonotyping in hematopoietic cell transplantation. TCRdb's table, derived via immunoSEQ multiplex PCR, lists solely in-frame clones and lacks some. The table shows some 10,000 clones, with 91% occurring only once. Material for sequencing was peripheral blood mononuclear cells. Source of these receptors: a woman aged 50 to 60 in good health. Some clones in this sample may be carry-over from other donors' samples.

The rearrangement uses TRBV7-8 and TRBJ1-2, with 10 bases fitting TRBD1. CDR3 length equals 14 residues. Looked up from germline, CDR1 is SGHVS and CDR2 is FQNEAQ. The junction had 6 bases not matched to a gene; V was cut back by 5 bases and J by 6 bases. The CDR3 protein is CASSQRDRGDGYTF. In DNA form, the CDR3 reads TGTGCCAGCAGCCAAAGGGACAGGGGAGATGGCTACACCTTC.

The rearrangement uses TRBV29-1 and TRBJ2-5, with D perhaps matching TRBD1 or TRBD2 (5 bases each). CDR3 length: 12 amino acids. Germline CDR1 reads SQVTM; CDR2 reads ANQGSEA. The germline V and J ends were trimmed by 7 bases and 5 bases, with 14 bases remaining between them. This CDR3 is CSGGPWRETQYF. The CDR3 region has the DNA TGCAGCGGGGGACCGTGGAGGGAGACCCAGTACTTC.

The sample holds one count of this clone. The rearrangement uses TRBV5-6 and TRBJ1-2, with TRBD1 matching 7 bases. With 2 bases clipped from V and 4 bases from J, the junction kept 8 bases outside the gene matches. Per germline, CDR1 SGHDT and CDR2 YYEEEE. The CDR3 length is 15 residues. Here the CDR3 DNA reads TGTGCCAGCAGCTTCTTGGGGACAGTGAGCTATGGCTACACCTTC. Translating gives CASSFLGTVSYGYTF.

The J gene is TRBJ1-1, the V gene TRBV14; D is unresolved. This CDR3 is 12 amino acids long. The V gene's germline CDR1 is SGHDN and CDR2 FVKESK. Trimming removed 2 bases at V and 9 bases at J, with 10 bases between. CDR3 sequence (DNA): TGTGCCAGCAGCCAAACCAGGTCTAAAGCTTTCTTT. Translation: CASSQTRSKAFF. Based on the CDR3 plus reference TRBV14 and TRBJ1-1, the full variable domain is EAGVTQFPSHSVIEKGQTVTLRCDPISGHDNLYWYRRVMGKEIKFLLHFVKESKQDESGMPNNRFLAERTGGTYSTLKVQPAELEDSGVYFCASSQTRSKAFFGQGTRLTVV.

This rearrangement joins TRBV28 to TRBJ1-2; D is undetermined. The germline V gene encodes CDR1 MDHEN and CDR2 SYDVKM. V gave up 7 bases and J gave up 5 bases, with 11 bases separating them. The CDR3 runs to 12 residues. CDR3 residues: CASTRNSYGYTF. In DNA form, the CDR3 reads TGTGCCAGCACCCGAAATTCATATGGCTACACCTTC.